This TCR beta chain appears in the sequencing data of a study of tumor-infiltrating lymphocytes in oesophageal squamous cell carcinoma. V lost 1 base, J lost 3 bases, and 5 bases stayed unmatched. The CDR3 contains 16 residues. Germline-derived CDR1 and CDR2 are MNHNY and SVGAGI (reference sequence). TCRdb reanalysed the PCR reads using MiXCR and keeps one entry per CDR3 protein. The repertoire holds some 10,000 distinct CDR3 sequences, with around 60% as singletons. The chain uses TRBV6-6 and TRBJ2-3; TRBD2 matches 9 bases. This sequence was found in a male donor with esophageal squamous cell carcinoma. Sequencing was carried out using esophageal tumor tissue. The CDR3 sequence: CASSYLRGGWTDTQYF. DNA for the CDR3: TGTGCCAGCAGTTACTTGCGGGGGGGCTGGACAGATACGCAGTATTTT.